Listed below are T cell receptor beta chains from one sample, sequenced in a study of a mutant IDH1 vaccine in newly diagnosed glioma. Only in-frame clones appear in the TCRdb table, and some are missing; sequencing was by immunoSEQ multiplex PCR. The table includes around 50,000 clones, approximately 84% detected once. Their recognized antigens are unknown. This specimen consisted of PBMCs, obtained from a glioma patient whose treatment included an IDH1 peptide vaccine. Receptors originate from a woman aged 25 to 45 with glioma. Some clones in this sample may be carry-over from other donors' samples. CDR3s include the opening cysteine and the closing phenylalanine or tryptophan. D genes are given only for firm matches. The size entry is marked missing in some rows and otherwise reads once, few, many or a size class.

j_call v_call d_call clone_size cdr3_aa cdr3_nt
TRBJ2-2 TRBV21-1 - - CASSKVRDGNPAGELFF TGTGCCAGCAGCAAAGTTAGGGACGGGAACCCCGCCGGGGAGCTGTTTTTT
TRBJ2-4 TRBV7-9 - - CASSLAQHGQGIQYF TGTGCCAGCAGCTTAGCCCAGCACGGTCAAGGCATTCAGTACTTC
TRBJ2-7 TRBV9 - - CASSSGLGEQYF TGTGCCAGCAGCTCCGGACTGGGCGAGCAGTACTTC
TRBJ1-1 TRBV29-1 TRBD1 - CSVRRGLGQGALNTEAFF TGCAGCGTCCGAAGAGGGTTGGGGCAGGGGGCCTTGAACACTGAAGCTTTCTTT
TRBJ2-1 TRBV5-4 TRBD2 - CASSQGGGTSHNEQFF TGTGCCAGCAGCCAAGGCGGGGGGACTTCTCACAATGAGCAGTTCTTC
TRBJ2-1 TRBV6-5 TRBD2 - CASRERERGEQFF TGTGCCAGCCGTGAGCGGGAGAGGGGTGAGCAGTTCTTC
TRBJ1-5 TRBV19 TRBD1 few CASSIAGAGGTSNQPQHF TGTGCCAGTAGTATAGCGGGGGCAGGGGGGACAAGCAATCAGCCCCAGCATTTT
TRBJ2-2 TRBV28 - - CASSLTSSGELFF TGTGCCAGCAGTCTGACTAGTTCCGGGGAGCTGTTTTTT
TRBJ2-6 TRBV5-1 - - CASSLGFGGANVLTF TGCGCCAGCAGCTTGGGGTTTGGTGGGGCCAACGTCCTGACTTTC
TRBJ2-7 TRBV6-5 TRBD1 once CASSLRQGEQYF TGTGCCAGCAGCCTTAGACAGGGGGAGCAGTACTTC
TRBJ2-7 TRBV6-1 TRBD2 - CASTKREGVYEQYF TGTGCCAGCACTAAGCGGGAGGGAGTCTACGAGCAGTACTTC
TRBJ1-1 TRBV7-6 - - CASSLAGRSNTEAFF TGTGCCAGCAGCTTAGCGGGACGGTCAAACACTGAAGCTTTCTTT